The rows below give T cell receptor beta chains drawn from one sample of a study of T cells in Graves' hyperthyroidism and ophthalmopathy. TCRdb independently ran MiXCR on the multiplex PCR reads; one entry per CDR3 protein. This table has 350,000 or so distinct CDR3 sequences, 18% appearing once. Sequencing was performed on blood. These receptors originate from a woman aged 40 to 55 with Graves' ophthalmopathy. Both conserved end residues are part of each CDR3. The D gene is left open where the match is weak. Some rows have no size entry. The others give once, few or many, or a class for an expanded clone.

size: many
J: TRBJ2-5
V: TRBV9
D: TRBD2
CDR3: CASSETGTSGQETQYF
DNA: TGTGCCAGCAGCGAGACCGGGACTAGCGGTCAAGAGACCCAGTACTTC

size: once
J: TRBJ2-7
V: TRBV12-3/TRBV12-4
D: TRBD2
CDR3: CASRPLAGERAGEQYF
DNA: TGTGCCAGCAGACCGCTAGCGGGAGAACGGGCCGGGGAGCAGTACTTC

size: many
J: TRBJ2-7
V: TRBV19
D: TRBD1
CDR3: CASRNRGLGADEQYF
DNA: TGTGCCAGTAGGAACAGGGGGCTTGGGGCCGACGAGCAGTACTTC

size: few
J: TRBJ2-5
V: TRBV10-1
D: -
CDR3: CASSDPRVAETQYF
DNA: TGCGCCAGCAGTGACCCCCGGGTAGCGGAGACCCAGTACTTC

size: many
J: TRBJ2-7
V: TRBV29-1
D: TRBD1
CDR3: CSVSGTGPYEQYF
DNA: TGCAGCGTTTCCGGGACAGGTCCATACGAGCAGTACTTC

size: -
J: TRBJ2-6
V: TRBV5-1
D: -
CDR3: CPSSPVRDSGANVLTF
DNA: TGCCCCAGCAGCCCTGTAAGGGACTCTGGGGCCAACGTCCTGACTTTC

size: many
J: TRBJ2-7
V: TRBV13
D: -
CDR3: CASSLGAGFNEQYF
DNA: TGTGCCAGCAGCTTAGGGGCAGGGTTCAACGAGCAGTACTTC

size: many
J: TRBJ1-2
V: TRBV20-1
D: -
CDR3: CSARDGGRGNYGYTF
DNA: TGCAGTGCTAGAGATGGGGGTAGGGGCAACTATGGCTACACCTTC

size: many
J: TRBJ1-1
V: TRBV5-1
D: -
CDR3: CASSLGGLDTEAFF
DNA: TGCGCCAGCAGCTTGGGGGGGCTGGACACTGAAGCTTTCTTT

size: many
J: TRBJ2-2
V: TRBV6-1
D: -
CDR3: CASRELANTGELFF
DNA: TGTGCCAGCAGGGAACTAGCCAACACCGGGGAGCTGTTTTTT

size: many
J: TRBJ2-5
V: TRBV2
D: TRBD2
CDR3: CASSPPGLAGVGETQYF
DNA: TGTGCCAGCAGCCCACCAGGACTAGCGGGAGTAGGAGAGACCCAGTACTTC

size: many
J: TRBJ1-3
V: TRBV6-1
D: -
CDR3: CASTGSSGNTIYF
DNA: TGTGCCAGCACAGGGAGCTCTGGAAACACCATATATTTT

size: many
J: TRBJ2-5
V: TRBV15
D: -
CDR3: CATSRGRHQETQYF
DNA: TGTGCCACCAGCAGAGGACGACACCAAGAGACCCAGTACTTC

size: -
J: TRBJ2-7
V: TRBV27
D: -
CDR3: CASSLAQGGIGEQYF
DNA: TGTGCCAGCAGCTTAGCACAGGGAGGGATAGGAGAGCAGTACTTC

size: many
J: TRBJ1-1
V: TRBV4-1
D: -
CDR3: CASSQLVATEAFF
DNA: TGCGCCAGCAGCCAGCTAGTTGCCACTGAAGCTTTCTTT

size: many
J: TRBJ2-5
V: TRBV28
D: TRBD1
CDR3: CASSFGQAYQETQYF
DNA: TGTGCCAGCAGTTTTGGACAGGCGTACCAAGAGACCCAGTACTTC

size: -
J: TRBJ1-1
V: TRBV6-1
D: TRBD1
CDR3: CASRGTGGVAFF
DNA: TGTGCCAGCAGAGGGACAGGGGGCGTAGCTTTCTTT